This T cell receptor beta chain appears in the sequencing data of a study of CD8+CD57+ T cells in acquired aplastic anemia. Study information: Healthy-donor CD4+ cells averaged roughly 10.8 million reads. Study outcomes and limitations: Approximately 29 was the count of CD8+ CDR3 sequences that patients shared with controls.

On this clonotype itself: The antigen is not known. This may stem from a read error, because a much larger clone lies one nucleotide away. This likely comes from a read error, as the CDR3 has no conserved phenylalanine or tryptophan at its end.

Genomic DNA templated the TCR beta VDJ and CDR3 profiling. TCRdb used MiXCR to reprocess the reads, holding one entry per CDR3 protein. The profile shows about 160,000 distinct CDR3 sequences, around 45% of them singletons. Trimming pared 6 bases from V and 0 bases from J, leaving 9 bases between. In germline, CDR1 is SGHTA, CDR2 FQGNSA. The CDR3 has 13 amino acids. This chain uses TRBV7-2 with TRBJ2-7; D gene unclear. Sequenced: sorted CD4+, CD8+, or CD8+CD57+ T cells (not recorded which) from PBMCs. This TCR came from a human donor in good health. The CDR3 sequence is CASSEWSSYEQYL. The CDR3 bases are TGTGCCAGCAGTGAATGGAGCTCCTACGAGCAGTACCTC.